This TCR beta chain was sequenced in a study of shared clonotypes between healthy human individuals. Libraries were prepared by immunoSEQ multiplex PCR; TCRdb keeps only in-frame clonotypes and omits some of them. The sample lists fewer than 2.5 million clones, roughly 93% occurring once. A word on this clone: Antigen: not known.

Study conclusions and caveats: The generation probabilities recorded for non-shared clonotypes fell below those of clonotypes shared by all four donors.

The sample was naive CD4+ T cells from PBMCs. Subset reported: CD45RA+ positively selected. This clonotype was obtained from a man aged 18 to 35 in good health. Some clones in this sample may be carry-over from other donors' samples.

In nucleotides, the CDR3 is TGCAGCGTTCAGAGACTTCCGGACTACGAGCAGTACTTC. Its translation: CSVQRLPDYEQYF. V is TRBV29-1 and J is TRBJ2-7, with unresolved D. This CDR3 has 13 residues. V dropped 5 bases and J dropped 3 bases, with 14 bases sitting between them. The germline V gene has CDR1 SQVTM and CDR2 ANQGSEA.